The next 32 T cell receptor beta chains were all read from a single sample in a study of shared clonotypes between healthy human individuals. Naive CD8 cells lacked CD45RO and underwent positive selection for CCR7, leaving out terminally differentiated effector memory CD45RA+ cells. TCRdb's copy holds only in-frame clones and misses some; the assay was immunoSEQ multiplex PCR. The sample contains under 700,000 clones, 85% to 95% of which appear only once. Sequencing input: naive CD8+ T cells sorted from blood. The origin of the receptors is a woman aged 25 to 39 in good health.

This clone was found once. The chain has TRBV28 and TRBJ2-7; TRBD2 aligns across 13 bases. The J segment lost 7 bases and the V segment lost 5 bases, leaving 5 bases of the junction unmatched. CDR3 length: 14 residues. CDR1 and CDR2 (germline): MDHEN, SYDVKM. Written as DNA, the CDR3 is TGTGCCAGCAGTACACCGACTAGCGGGAGGGAGCAGTACTTC. It encodes CASSTPTSGREQYF. Based on the CDR3 plus reference TRBV28 and TRBJ2-7, the full variable domain is DVKVTQSSRYLVKRTGEKVFLECVQDMDHENMFWYRQDPGLGLRLIYFSYDVKMKEKGDIPEGYSVSREKKERFSLILESASTNQTSMYLCASSTPTSGREQYFGPGTRLTVT.

The rearrangement uses TRBV27 and TRBJ2-4; D is ambiguous. Germline V gene sequence: CDR1 MNHEY, CDR2 SMNVEV (reference sequence). The CDR3 runs 13 residues. V was shortened by 4 bases and J by 7 bases, with 11 bases between the two germline ends. The CDR3 is CASSSPVGNIQYF. Here the CDR3 DNA reads TGTGCCAGCAGTTCCCCTGTAGGGAACATTCAGTACTTC.

This chain links TRBV4-1 with TRBJ1-5, with 7 bases lining up with TRBD1. Germline V gives CDR1 MGHRA, CDR2 YSYEKL. The V gene end was trimmed by 4 bases and the J gene end by 2 bases; junction bases not matched to a gene: 8. CDR3 size: 16 residues. CDR3 loop: CASSLNTGEGNQPQHF. As DNA, the CDR3 is TGCGCCAGCAGCCTAAATACAGGGGAGGGCAATCAGCCCCAGCATTTT.

This chain links TRBV7-9 with TRBJ2-4; D is ambiguous. V was shortened by 1 base and J by 0 bases, with 7 bases between the two germline ends. The germline gives CDR1 SEHNR, CDR2 FQNEAQ (reference sequence). CDR3 length equals 15 residues. CDR3 in amino acids: CASSLDSLAKNIQYF. CDR3 DNA: TGTGCCAGCAGCTTAGACTCGTTAGCCAAAAACATTCAGTACTTC. The variable domain in full, completed from reference TRBV7-9 and TRBJ2-4, reads DTGVSQNPRHKITKRGQNVTFRCDPISEHNRLYWYRQTLGQGPEFLTYFQNEAQLEKSRLLSDRFSAERPKGSFSTLEIQRTEQGDSAMYLCASSLDSLAKNIQYFGAGTRLSVL.

The chain combines TRBV4-1 with TRBJ2-7, with no clear D. The V end was cut by 4 bases, the J end by 5 bases, with 9 bases between. In germline, CDR1 is MGHRA, CDR2 YSYEKL. The CDR3 covers 12 residues. The CDR3 DNA reads TGCGCCAGCAGCCTTGGGCCTCACGAGCAGTACTTC. Its protein product is CASSLGPHEQYF.

The genes are TRBV18 and TRBJ2-1; 9 nucleotides agree with TRBD2. The CDR3 spans 16 residues. Germline V gives CDR1 KGHSH, CDR2 LQKENI. The junction had 10 bases not matched to a gene; V was cut back by 3 bases and J by 7 bases. The CDR3 DNA reads TGTGCCAGCTCACCCGTTGGCGGGAGGGCTCCAAATGAGCAGTTCTTC. Translated, it gives CASSPVGGRAPNEQFF.

V and J are TRBV20-1 and TRBJ2-7; D call uncertain. The germline V and J ends were trimmed by 5 bases and 0 bases, with 5 bases remaining between them. CDR3 size: 11 residues. CDR1 is DFQATT, CDR2 SNEGSKA, per germline (reference sequence). The CDR3: CSALTSYEQYF. CDR3 coding DNA: TGCAGTGCTCTTACCTCCTACGAGCAGTACTTC.

The rearrangement links TRBV2 to TRBJ2-4; D possibly corresponds to TRBD1 (7 bases). The CDR3 spans 17 residues. Looked up from germline, CDR1 is SNHLY and CDR2 is FYNNEI. V was pared by 7 bases and J by 3 bases, with 22 bases between. CDR3 protein: CASKEKKYRGGKNIQYF. The CDR3 DNA follows: TGTGCCAGCAAGGAGAAGAAGTACAGGGGAGGCAAAAACATTCAGTACTTC.

Notes on this clone: In the same sample, other DNA sequences code for this CDR3. This chain uses TRBV28 with TRBJ2-7; 11 positions agree with TRBD2. Trimming at V came to 5 bases and at J to 3 bases, leaving 3 bases not matched to a gene. CDR3 length: 14 residues. From germline, CDR1 is MDHEN and CDR2 SYDVKM. The DNA of the CDR3 is TGTGCCAGCAGTCCCCTAGCGGGAGGCTACGAGCAGTACTTC. It translates to CASSPLAGGYEQYF.

V is TRBV27 and J is TRBJ1-1, with 7 bases fitting TRBD1. The CDR3 sequence is 15 residues long. V lost 6 bases, J lost 3 bases, and 10 bases stayed unmatched. CDR1 is MNHEY, CDR2 SMNVEV, per germline (reference sequence). The CDR3 spells CASRTGVGVYTEAFF. The CDR3 bases are TGTGCCAGCAGAACAGGGGTAGGAGTTTACACTGAAGCTTTCTTT.

The chain links TRBV2 to TRBJ2-7; unclear D gene. CDR3 length: 14 residues. V was shortened by 7 bases and J by 6 bases, with 19 bases between the two germline ends. Germline values: CDR1 SNHLY, CDR2 FYNNEI. The CDR3 loop reads CASNGHMSFAEQYF. The DNA of the CDR3 is TGTGCCAGCAACGGTCACATGTCTTTCGCCGAGCAGTACTTC.

This clone was seen only once. The chain employs TRBV19 and TRBJ2-1; TRBD1 aligns across 8 bases. Unmatched junction bases numbered 8, after V lost 5 bases and J lost 5 bases. The CDR3 loop spans 15 amino acids. Germline V gene lookup returns CDR1 LNHDA and CDR2 SQIVND (reference sequence). The CDR3, as DNA: TGTGCCAGTAGTCCCTCGGGACAGGCCAACAATGAGCAGTTCTTC. It yields the protein CASSPSGQANNEQFF.

The J gene is TRBJ2-7, the V gene TRBV28, with 12 bases matching TRBD2. The CDR3 totals 17 residues. Trimming removed 5 bases from V and 1 base from J; junction bases left unmatched: 9. Germline loops: CDR1 MDHEN, CDR2 SYDVKM. The CDR3 nucleotides are TGTGCCAGCAGTCCCGGGACTAGCGGGCGCGCATCCTACGAGCAGTACTTC. Amino acid sequence: CASSPGTSGRASYEQYF.

Here the CDR3 DNA reads TGTGCCAGCAGCTACACATCTAACTATGGCTACACCTTC. It specifies CASSYTSNYGYTF. The chain uses TRBV7-9 and TRBJ1-2, with D hard to call. There are 13 residues in the CDR3. V shed 4 bases and J shed 0 bases, with 6 bases lying between them. CDR1 is SEHNR and CDR2 is FQNEAQ in the germline V gene (reference sequence).

CDR3 region: CASSDIAGGPRETQYF. DNA of the CDR3: TGTGCCAGCAGCGATATAGCGGGAGGGCCACGGGAGACCCAGTACTTC. The gene calls are TRBV11-2 and TRBJ2-5; TRBD2 matches 11 bases. The CDR3 is 16 amino acids. Per the germline V gene, CDR1 is SGHAT and CDR2 is FQNNGV. V shed 5 bases, J shed 5 bases, and the junction held 10 bases outside the gene matches.

The gene calls are TRBV2 and TRBJ1-1; unclear D gene. This CDR3 contains 13 residues. The V end lost 3 bases, the J end lost 6 bases, and 11 bases lay between the germline ends. From germline, CDR1 is SNHLY and CDR2 FYNNEI. Here the CDR3 reads CASSEEGGAEAFF. CDR3 DNA: TGTGCCAGCAGTGAGGAGGGTGGGGCTGAAGCTTTCTTT.

This chain joins TRBV5-6 and TRBJ2-5; 7 nucleotides line up with TRBD2. The J call could be wrong; TRBJ2-7 is a better fit for the DNA end. CDR3 length: 14 amino acids. Per germline, CDR1 SGHDT and CDR2 YYEEEE. CDR3 coding DNA: TGTGCCAGCAGCTCCTTGGAAGCGGGGTACGAGCAGTACTTC. Protein sequence: CASSSLEAGYEQYF.

As regards this clone: The sample holds other DNA sequences that translate to the same CDR3. This chain links TRBV27 with TRBJ1-1, with 8 bases matching TRBD1. The ends lost 6 bases at V and 1 base at J; junction bases unmatched: 4. The CDR3 totals 14 residues. Germline CDR1 is MNHEY and CDR2 is SMNVEV (reference sequence). The CDR3 sequence: CASSLTGANTEAFF. CDR3 bases: TGTGCCAGCAGCTTGACAGGGGCGAACACTGAAGCTTTCTTT.

The gene calls are TRBV16 and TRBJ1-5; 8 bases fit TRBD1. There are 15 residues in the CDR3. Germline V gene lookup returns CDR1 KGHSY and CDR2 FQNENV. The ends lost 9 bases at V and 2 bases at J; junction bases unmatched: 9. CDR3 sequence reads: CASRTGRDRNQPQHF. In nucleotides, the CDR3 is TGTGCCAGTCGGACAGGGCGTGATCGCAATCAGCCCCAGCATTTT.

V is TRBV4-1 and J is TRBJ2-2; 16 bases match TRBD2. The CDR3 loop spans 18 amino acids. Trimming removed 3 bases from V and 5 bases from J; junction bases left unmatched: 6. CDR1 and CDR2 (germline): MGHRA, YSYEKL. CDR3 bases: TGCGCCAGCAGCCATCTGGGACTAGCGGGAGGGAGAACCGGGGAGCTGTTTTTT. Its translation is CASSHLGLAGGRTGELFF.

V gene TRBV6-1 combines with J gene TRBJ2-7, with TRBD1 matching over 8 bases. The length of the CDR3 is 17 residues. Per the germline V gene, CDR1 is MNHNS and CDR2 is SASEGT. V was clipped by 1 base and J by 4 bases; unmatched bases: 12. CDR3 sequence: CASSEVEGQGDLYEQYF. The CDR3 nucleotides are TGTGCCAGCAGTGAAGTGGAAGGACAGGGAGACTTGTACGAGCAGTACTTC.

This rearrangement joins TRBV5-1 to TRBJ1-3, with TRBD1 as a possible D gene (6 bases). There are 16 residues in the CDR3. Looked up from germline, CDR1 is SGHRS and CDR2 is YFSETQ. V lost 4 bases and J lost 0, with 14 bases in between. Written as DNA, the CDR3 is TGCGCCAGCAGCCCGGATGGACAGCTCTCTGGAAACACCATATATTTT. Encoded protein: CASSPDGQLSGNTIYF.

The chain links TRBV9 to TRBJ2-7; 9 bases are a match to TRBD1. There are 15 residues in the CDR3. J gave up 5 bases and V 4 bases, and 10 bases lay outside the gene matches. CDR1 is SGDLS and CDR2 is YYNGEE in the germline V gene. This CDR3 is CASSPGTGTHHEQYF. The CDR3 bases are TGTGCCAGCAGCCCTGGGACAGGGACTCACCACGAGCAGTACTTC.

Only a few counts were recorded for this clone. This chain links TRBV7-9 with TRBJ2-7, with D possibly called TRBD1 or TRBD2 (6 bases each). Trimming cost V 5 bases and J 7 bases, with 9 bases left between them. CDR1 SEHNR and CDR2 FQNEAQ come from the germline V gene (reference sequence). The CDR3 is 11 residues long. The CDR3 here is CASSQGGEQYF. The CDR3 DNA follows: TGTGCCAGCAGCCAAGGGGGGGAGCAGTACTTC.

This clone showed up just once. This chain links TRBV15 with TRBJ2-1, with 10 bases matching TRBD1. J gave up 10 bases and V 5 bases, and 14 bases lay outside the gene matches. Germline V lookup: CDR1 LNHNV, CDR2 YYDKDF (reference sequence). The CDR3 is made up of 16 amino acids. For the CDR3, the DNA is TGTGCCACCAGCTTAGAGGCGGGACAGGGGAGAGACGAGCAGTTCTTC. Amino acids: CATSLEAGQGRDEQFF.

The gene calls are TRBV11-3 and TRBJ1-1; D gene uncertain. V dropped 3 bases and J dropped 5 bases, with 10 bases sitting between them. CDR1 SGHNT and CDR2 YENEEA come from the germline V gene. This CDR3 has 13 residues. CDR3 sequence reads: CASSFGVGTEAFF. DNA of the CDR3: TGTGCCAGCAGCTTTGGAGTGGGGACTGAAGCTTTCTTT.

This chain connects TRBV27 to TRBJ1-2; 9 bases are shared with TRBD1. The germline V gene encodes CDR1 MNHEY and CDR2 SMNVEV (reference sequence). J lost 6 bases, V lost 5 bases, and 7 bases had no gene match. The CDR3 spans 14 residues. The CDR3 DNA is TGTGCCAGCAGTAACGGACAGGGGATGAATGGCTACACCTTC. Its translation is CASSNGQGMNGYTF.

Concerning this clone: Within the sample, other DNA sequences also encode this same CDR3. This chain uses TRBV5-1 with TRBJ1-1, with D unresolved. The CDR3 has 11 amino acids. With 0 bases removed from V and 8 bases from J, the gap between germline ends came to 5 bases. Looked up from germline, CDR1 is SGHRS and CDR2 is YFSETQ. The CDR3 spells CASSLGTEAFF. In nucleotides, the CDR3 is TGCGCCAGCAGCTTGGGGACGGAAGCTTTCTTT.

The V gene is TRBV4-1, the J gene TRBJ2-7, with 9 bases matching TRBD1. J gave up 3 bases and V 4 bases, and 10 bases lay outside the gene matches. The germline gives CDR1 MGHRA, CDR2 YSYEKL. The CDR3 has 16 amino acids. In nucleotides, the CDR3 is TGCGCCAGCAGCCCTAGAACCGGGACAGGGAACTACGAGCAGTACTTC. Its protein product is CASSPRTGTGNYEQYF.

The chain combines TRBV4-1 with TRBJ2-1; 10 bases map to TRBD2. The germline V gene has CDR1 MGHRA and CDR2 YSYEKL. This CDR3 is built from 16 residues. The V segment lost 4 bases and the J segment 5 bases; nucleotides outside the gene matches: 8. This CDR3 reads CASSLGAGLADNEQFF. The DNA of the CDR3 is TGCGCCAGCAGCCTCGGTGCCGGACTAGCGGACAATGAGCAGTTCTTC.

The V gene is TRBV13, the J gene TRBJ2-4, with D possibly matching TRBD1 (5 bases). Germline V lookup: CDR1 PRHDT, CDR2 FYEKMQ (reference sequence). Trimming removed 3 bases at V and 3 bases at J, with 9 bases between. The CDR3 sequence is 14 residues long. The CDR3 DNA sequence: TGTGCCAGCAGCTTTTCTAGGGGCAAAAACATTCAGTACTTC. Its protein is CASSFSRGKNIQYF.

V usage is TRBV25-1 and J usage is TRBJ2-7; either TRBD1 or TRBD2 may supply D (5 bases each). The V and J ends lost 4 bases and 4 bases respectively, with 14 bases between them. CDR1 is MGHDK and CDR2 is SYGVNS in the germline V gene. The CDR3 totals 14 residues. The CDR3 DNA is TGTGCCAGCAGTGCCGGGACGGCAACTTACGAGCAGTACTTC. Protein: CASSAGTATYEQYF.